This passage covers 18 T cell receptor beta chains from one sample sequenced in a study of somatic mutations in cytotoxic T cells in rheumatoid arthritis. The table came from immunoSEQ multiplex PCR; TCRdb's copy has only in-frame clones and leaves some out. This sample has about 33,000 clones, with approximately 84% found just once. Sequencing was done on a sample of CD8+ T cells sorted from blood. The receptors here all came from a man aged 40-49 years in good health.

This chain connects TRBV2 to TRBJ2-2; unclear D gene. This CDR3 is 18 amino acids long. V was trimmed by 4 bases and J by 1 base, leaving 19 bases between them. Looked up from germline, CDR1 is SNHLY and CDR2 is FYNNEI. CDR3 bases: TGTGCCAGCAGTGGGGCGGCCTCAGGACGGAAGAACACCGGGGAGCTGTTTTTT. Protein sequence: CASSGAASGRKNTGELFF.

The count of this clone is one. V is TRBV5-8 and J is TRBJ2-1; D uncertain. CDR1 is SGHTS and CDR2 is YDEGEE in the germline V gene. This CDR3 region has 12 residues. The V end was cut by 4 bases, the J end by 7 bases, with 9 bases between. The CDR3 nucleotides read TGTGCCAGCAGCCGTGGCGCAAATGAGCAGTTCTTC. Its protein is CASSRGANEQFF. Full variable domain (missing parts from reference TRBV5-8 and TRBJ2-1): EAGVTQSPTHLIKTRGQQATLRCSPISGHTSVYWYQQALGLGLQFLLWYDEGEERNRGNFPPRFSGRQFPNYSSELNVNALELEDSALYLCASSRGANEQFFGPGTRLTVL.

This clone came up once. The chain is built from TRBV25-1 and TRBJ1-5, with a weak D call TRBD1 (5 bases). V was pared by 0 bases and J by 8 bases, with 14 bases between. There are 15 residues in the CDR3. The germline V gene encodes CDR1 MGHDK and CDR2 SYGVNS. This CDR3 reads CASSEYRGEVEPQHF. DNA of the CDR3: TGTGCCAGCAGTGAATATCGGGGGGAAGTTGAGCCCCAGCATTTT.

CDR3 in DNA: TGCGCCAGTGGACTAGCCGGCGGATCCACCGGGGAGCTGTTTTTT. It translates to CASGLAGGSTGELFF. This chain connects TRBV4-1 to TRBJ2-2, with 8 bases identical to TRBD2. Trimming at V came to 9 bases and at J to 4 bases, leaving 10 bases not matched to a gene. This CDR3 spans 15 amino acids. The germline V gene has CDR1 MGHRA and CDR2 YSYEKL.

The chain combines TRBV11-2 with TRBJ1-5; D gene unclear. This CDR3 spans 14 amino acids. Germline V lookup: CDR1 SGHAT, CDR2 FQNNGV. V was shortened by 5 bases and J by 0 bases, with 8 bases between the two germline ends. CDR3 in amino acids: CASSQSYSNQPQHF. Here the CDR3 DNA reads TGTGCCAGCAGCCAAAGTTATAGCAATCAGCCCCAGCATTTT.

The CDR3 sequence is CASSPLSGGGSEAFF. In DNA form, the CDR3 reads TGTGCCAGCTCACCTCTCTCCGGGGGGGGCTCAGAAGCTTTCTTT. The rearrangement uses TRBV18 and TRBJ1-1, with D possibly TRBD1 on 6 matching bases. Trimming shortened V by 3 bases and J by 8 bases, and 19 bases separated the two germline ends. The CDR3 extends over 15 amino acids. Germline V CDR1 and CDR2: KGHSH, LQKENI.

The chain uses TRBV4-3 and TRBJ1-4, with 9 bases matching TRBD1. J lost 6 bases, V lost 4 bases, and 9 bases had no gene match. The CDR3 has 16 amino acids. Germline CDR1 and CDR2: LGHNA and YSLEER. Here the CDR3 reads CASSPESGTGYEKLFF. The CDR3 nucleotides read TGCGCCAGCAGCCCCGAATCCGGGACAGGGTATGAAAAACTGTTTTTT.

The chain carries TRBV27 and TRBJ1-1; D is uncertain. The CDR3 consists of 13 residues. Germline values: CDR1 MNHEY, CDR2 SMNVEV (reference sequence). V was pared by 3 bases and J by 5 bases, with 10 bases between. The CDR3 protein is CASSLSGLTEAFF. Here the CDR3 DNA reads TGTGCCAGCAGTTTGTCAGGTTTAACTGAAGCTTTCTTT.

J is TRBJ2-3 and V is TRBV2, with 7 bases lining up with TRBD2. With V trimmed by 10 bases and J by 2 bases, 9 bases remained unmatched. CDR3 size: 14 residues. Germline CDR1 and CDR2: SNHLY and FYNNEI. The CDR3: CATQAAGVTDTQYF. The CDR3 nucleotides read TGTGCCACCCAGGCGGCGGGAGTCACAGATACGCAGTATTTT.

This rearrangement joins TRBV6-5 to TRBJ1-2; tentatively, D is TRBD1 (6 bases). In germline, CDR1 is MNHEY, CDR2 SVGAGI. With 2 bases removed from V and 7 bases from J, the gap between germline ends came to 11 bases. The CDR3 covers 13 residues. In nucleotides, the CDR3 is TGTGCCAGCAGTTACGTCAGGGGCAGTGGCTACACCTTC. Its translation is CASSYVRGSGYTF.

The chain joins TRBV30 to TRBJ2-6; 10 bases align to TRBD2. This CDR3 is built from 16 residues. The germline CDR1 and CDR2 sequences are GTSNPN and SVGIG (reference sequence). After removal of 5 bases from V and 4 bases from J, the junction contained 8 bases not matched to a gene. CDR3 region: CAWASGSLGGANVLTF. The DNA for the CDR3 is TGTGCCTGGGCTAGCGGGAGTTTGGGCGGGGCCAACGTCCTGACTTTC. Using reference TRBV30 and TRBJ2-6 for the parts outside the CDR3, the full variable domain is SQTIHQWPATLVQPVGSPLSLECTVEGTSNPNLYWYRQAAGRGLQLLFYSVGIGQISSEVPQNLSASRPQDRQFILSSKKLLLSDSGFYLCAWASGSLGGANVLTFGAGSRLTVL.

The chain links TRBV27 to TRBJ2-7, with D possibly TRBD1 on 6 matching bases. CDR3 length: 13 amino acids. CDR1 MNHEY and CDR2 SMNVEV come from the germline V gene (reference sequence). V was shortened by 0 bases and J by 9 bases, with 12 bases between the two germline ends. CDR3 in DNA: TGTGCCAGCAGTTTATCGGCCAGGGGCTTGCAGTACTTC. Translating it yields CASSLSARGLQYF.

This clone turned up a few times. The chain has TRBV15 and TRBJ1-5; TRBD1 is a possible D gene (6 bases). From germline, CDR1 is LNHNV and CDR2 YYDKDF (reference sequence). The germline V and J ends were trimmed by 7 bases and 7 bases, with 23 bases remaining between them. The CDR3 totals 16 residues. CDR3 coding DNA: TGTGCCACCACCCCCCGGAGGGAGGGGCAGGGGCAGCCCCAGCATTTT. Residues: CATTPRREGQGQPQHF.

This clone was seen only once. This chain joins TRBV4-3 and TRBJ2-2; 10 bases agree with TRBD2. Losses at the gene ends were 1 base for V and 4 bases for J; bases not matched to a gene: 6. Per germline, CDR1 LGHNA and CDR2 YSLEER. CDR3 length: 17 residues. The CDR3 DNA sequence: TGCGCCAGCAGCCAAGGAGCGGGAGGGCCCGGCACCGGGGAGCTGTTTTTT. This translates into CASSQGAGGPGTGELFF.

V gene TRBV19 combines with J gene TRBJ2-7; tentatively, D is TRBD1 or TRBD2 (5 bases each). Trimming pared 3 bases from V and 6 bases from J, leaving 18 bases between. The germline V gene has CDR1 LNHDA and CDR2 SQIVND (reference sequence). There are 15 residues in the CDR3. The CDR3 nucleotides are TGTGCCAGTAGTATCCGGGACGCCCCGCAGCGCGAGCAGTACTTC. This sequence encodes CASSIRDAPQREQYF.

In its sample, this clone was seen a few times. V is TRBV29-1 and J is TRBJ1-1; D uncertain. Germline values: CDR1 SQVTM, CDR2 ANQGSEA. Deletions cut 3 bases from V and 3 bases from J, with 8 bases between. CDR3 size: 12 residues. The CDR3 sequence: CSVDLSDTEAFF. The CDR3 DNA reads TGCAGCGTTGATCTTTCAGACACTGAAGCTTTCTTT.

The chain joins TRBV5-4 to TRBJ2-2; TRBD2 matches at 8 bases. Germline V CDR1 and CDR2: SGHNT, YYREEE (reference sequence). There are 15 residues in the CDR3. Trimming took 4 bases from V and 3 from J; bases not matched to a gene: 5. The CDR3 reads CASSRGGQDTGELFF. The CDR3 nucleotides are TGTGCCAGCAGCCGGGGGGGACAAGACACCGGGGAGCTGTTTTTT.

Here the CDR3 DNA reads TGTGCCAGCTCACCACTTAAAAGGGACAGGGCCTTGAAAGAGACCCAGTACTTC. Translated: CASSPLKRDRALKETQYF. The chain has TRBV18 and TRBJ2-5; 9 positions match TRBD1. The germline gives CDR1 KGHSH, CDR2 LQKENI. Trimming cost V 1 base and J 3 bases; bases outside gene matches: 12. The CDR3 runs to 18 residues.